These 18 T cell receptor beta chains share one sample of origin, sequenced in a study of control samples from healthy donors and cancer patients. Repertoires were generated with immunoSEQ multiplex PCR, while TCRdb's copy carries only in-frame clones and drops some. The top ten clones hold 6.6% of a sample with tens of thousands of clones, roughly 94% of them seen once. The sample consisted of blood. The receptors were sampled from a man aged 60 to 69 in good health.

The gene calls are TRBV28 and TRBJ1-2; unclear D gene. The CDR3 consists of 16 residues. The V gene lost 5 bases and the J gene lost 2 bases, with 18 bases spanning the gap. From germline, CDR1 is MDHEN and CDR2 SYDVKM. The DNA of the CDR3 is TGTGCCAGCAGTCCCCGGGGAGGTGGGGAAAACTATGGCTACACCTTC. Its protein is CASSPRGGGENYGYTF.

This chain links TRBV9 with TRBJ2-3, with TRBD2 matching over 13 bases. The V segment lost 0 bases and the J segment 6 bases; nucleotides outside the gene matches: 4. This CDR3 has 16 residues. Per germline, CDR1 SGDLS and CDR2 YYNGEE. CDR3 DNA: TGTGCCAGCAGCGTAGGGACTAGCGGGGGCGGTGATACGCAGTATTTT. Amino acids: CASSVGTSGGGDTQYF.

This clone was seen a single time. The rearrangement joins TRBV18 to TRBJ1-6; D remains ambiguous. Germline V gene lookup returns CDR1 KGHSH and CDR2 LQKENI. V lost 2 bases to trimming and J lost 0 bases, with 5 bases between them. The CDR3 runs 15 residues. The CDR3 coding sequence is TGTGCCAGCTCACCAGGGTCCTCCTATAATTCACCCCTCCACTTT. Its translation: CASSPGSSYNSPLHF.

This chain uses TRBV10-3 with TRBJ2-7, with 7 positions matching TRBD1. The CDR3 spans 16 residues. J lost 5 bases, V lost 2 bases, and 12 bases had no gene match. Germline-derived CDR1 and CDR2 are ENHRY and SYGVKD. The CDR3 nucleotides read TGTGCCATCAGTGAGGATGAGCCAGGGGGTTCCAACGAGCAGTACTTC. Amino acid sequence: CAISEDEPGGSNEQYF.

The chain couples TRBV7-2 to TRBJ1-1; 9 positions match TRBD1. The J segment lost 5 bases and the V segment lost 1 base, leaving 5 bases of the junction unmatched. Germline CDR1 and CDR2: SGHTA and FQGNSA. This CDR3 has 15 amino acids. In DNA, the CDR3 is TGTGCCAGCAGCTTAGGAGGGACAGGGAAAACTGAAGCTTTCTTT. Translation gives CASSLGGTGKTEAFF. Full variable domain (missing parts from reference TRBV7-2 and TRBJ1-1): GAGVSQSPSNKVTEKGKDVELRCDPISGHTALYWYRQSLGQGLEFLIYFQGNSAPDKSGLPSDRFSAERTGGSVSTLTIQRTQQEDSAVYLCASSLGGTGKTEAFFGQGTRLTVV.

The chain couples TRBV29-1 to TRBJ1-4; no definite D call. The CDR3 is made up of 10 amino acids. Germline CDR1 SQVTM, CDR2 ANQGSEA. V lost 6 bases, J lost 12 bases, and 11 bases lay in between. The CDR3 nucleotides are TGCAGCGTGTTCTCTGGAGAACTGTTTTTT. Translation gives CSVFSGELFF. The whole variable domain, remainder taken from reference TRBV29-1 and TRBJ1-4, is SAVISQKPSRDICQRGTSLTIQCQVDSQVTMMFWYRQQPGQSLTLIATANQGSEATYESGFVIDKFPISRPNLTFSTLTVSNMSPEDSSIYLCSVFSGELFFGSGTQLSVL.

This rearrangement joins TRBV5-8 to TRBJ1-5; 9 bases line up with TRBD1. Trimming took 2 bases from V and 5 from J; bases not matched to a gene: 11. The CDR3 sequence is 17 residues long. Germline lookup yields CDR1 SGHTS and CDR2 YDEGEE. CDR3 loop: CASSFGPGTGPHQPQHF. DNA of the CDR3: TGTGCCAGCAGCTTTGGTCCCGGGACAGGGCCCCATCAGCCCCAGCATTTT.

A note on this clone: The same CDR3 also results from other DNA sequences found in this sample. This chain links TRBV7-8 with TRBJ2-2, with a weak D call TRBD1 (5 bases). V was shortened by 5 bases and J by 2 bases, with 12 bases between the two germline ends. There are 15 residues in the CDR3. Germline assignment: CDR1 SGHVS and CDR2 FQNEAQ. CDR3: CASSTRQTNTGELFF. As DNA, the CDR3 is TGTGCCAGCAGCACGAGACAGACTAACACCGGGGAGCTGTTTTTT.

The CDR3 protein is CASSAPGTSGYEQYF. CDR3 in DNA: TGTGCCAGCAGCGCCCCCGGGACTAGCGGCTACGAGCAGTACTTC. The chain joins TRBV11-2 to TRBJ2-7, with 11 bases aligning to TRBD2. The length of the CDR3 is 15 residues. The germline V gene encodes CDR1 SGHAT and CDR2 FQNNGV. After removal of 5 bases from V and 3 bases from J, the junction contained 6 bases not matched to a gene.

For the CDR3, the DNA is TGTGCCAGCAGCCAAGATCCCGCCGCGAACAATGAGCAGTTCTTC. Translation gives CASSQDPAANNEQFF. The chain couples TRBV4-2 to TRBJ2-1; D uncertain. The germline gives CDR1 LGHNA, CDR2 YNFKEQ. The CDR3 is 15 residues long. With 0 bases removed from V and 5 bases from J, the gap between germline ends came to 11 bases.

This chain links TRBV5-1 with TRBJ2-3; D gene uncertain. Germline CDR1 is SGHRS and CDR2 is YFSETQ. The CDR3 runs 14 residues. Trimming removed 0 bases from V and 1 base from J, with 6 bases in between. CDR3 nucleotides: TGCGCCAGCAGCTTGGGAGACCGCACAGATACGCAGTATTTT. It encodes CASSLGDRTDTQYF. The full variable domain, rest sourced from reference TRBV5-1 and TRBJ2-3, is KAGVTQTPRYLIKTRGQQVTLSCSPISGHRSVSWYQQTPGQGLQFLFEYFSETQRNKGNFPGRFSGRQFSNSRSEMNVSTLELGDSALYLCASSLGDRTDTQYFGPGTRLTVL.

This clone was detected once. J is TRBJ2-1 and V is TRBV5-4, with TRBD1 identical over 10 bases. Germline assignment: CDR1 SGHNT and CDR2 YYREEE (reference sequence). The length of the CDR3 is 17 residues. Trimming at V came to 4 bases and at J to 4 bases, leaving 11 bases not matched to a gene. The DNA for the CDR3 is TGTGCCAGCAGCCACAAAGCCGGGACAGGGGCGTACAATGAGCAGTTCTTC. It translates to CASSHKAGTGAYNEQFF.

The chain links TRBV5-1 to TRBJ1-1, with unresolved D. The CDR3 is 17 residues long. Germline CDR1 and CDR2: SGHRS and YFSETQ. V was trimmed by 7 bases and J by 0 bases, leaving 22 bases between them. The DNA of the CDR3 is TGCGCCAGCCAGGCTTGGCGTGGCGGGTCTATGAACACTGAAGCTTTCTTT. Translation: CASQAWRGGSMNTEAFF.

The chain carries TRBV7-2 and TRBJ1-2, with D unclear. The germline V and J ends were trimmed by 4 bases and 2 bases, with 2 bases remaining between them. Germline assignment: CDR1 SGHTA and CDR2 FQGNSA. The CDR3 sequence is 11 residues long. CDR3 residues: CASSWNYGYTF. The CDR3 DNA follows: TGTGCCAGCAGCTGGAACTATGGCTACACCTTC. Full variable domain (rest looked up from reference TRBV7-2 and TRBJ1-2): GAGVSQSPSNKVTEKGKDVELRCDPISGHTALYWYRQSLGQGLEFLIYFQGNSAPDKSGLPSDRFSAERTGGSVSTLTIQRTQQEDSAVYLCASSWNYGYTFGSGTRLTVV.

CDR3 sequence reads: CASSLDRGIYGYTF. CDR3 DNA: TGTGCCAGCAGCTTGGACAGGGGGATCTATGGCTACACCTTC. The V gene is TRBV7-2, the J gene TRBJ1-2; TRBD1 aligns across 10 bases. The J segment lost 4 bases and the V segment lost 3 bases, leaving 2 bases of the junction unmatched. The germline V gene has CDR1 SGHTA and CDR2 FQGNSA. The length of the CDR3 is 14 residues.

The rearrangement links TRBV18 to TRBJ1-2; no clear D. The length of the CDR3 is 12 residues. The germline CDR1 and CDR2 sequences are KGHSH and LQKENI. Trimming stripped 0 bases from V and 8 bases from J, with 7 bases between. In DNA form, the CDR3 reads TGTGCCAGCTCACCACCGTTGGAAGGCTACACCTTC. It encodes CASSPPLEGYTF.

The chain carries TRBV7-9 and TRBJ2-7; D uncertain. The CDR3 spans 14 residues. Germline V lookup: CDR1 SEHNR, CDR2 FQNEAQ (reference sequence). Trimming left V 4 bases short and J 0 bases short, with 10 bases between. The CDR3 region is CASSSLTGSYEQYF. The CDR3 DNA follows: TGTGCCAGCAGCTCCCTGACCGGCTCCTACGAGCAGTACTTC.

As DNA, the CDR3 is TGTGCCAGTAGAGCCCAGGGAGAGGTCTATGGCTACACCTTC. Its translation: CASRAQGEVYGYTF. The chain recombines TRBV19 with TRBJ1-2; D may be TRBD1 (5 bases). The CDR3 totals 14 residues. V was cut by 6 bases and J by 4 bases, with 15 bases left in between. The germline gives CDR1 LNHDA, CDR2 SQIVND (reference sequence).